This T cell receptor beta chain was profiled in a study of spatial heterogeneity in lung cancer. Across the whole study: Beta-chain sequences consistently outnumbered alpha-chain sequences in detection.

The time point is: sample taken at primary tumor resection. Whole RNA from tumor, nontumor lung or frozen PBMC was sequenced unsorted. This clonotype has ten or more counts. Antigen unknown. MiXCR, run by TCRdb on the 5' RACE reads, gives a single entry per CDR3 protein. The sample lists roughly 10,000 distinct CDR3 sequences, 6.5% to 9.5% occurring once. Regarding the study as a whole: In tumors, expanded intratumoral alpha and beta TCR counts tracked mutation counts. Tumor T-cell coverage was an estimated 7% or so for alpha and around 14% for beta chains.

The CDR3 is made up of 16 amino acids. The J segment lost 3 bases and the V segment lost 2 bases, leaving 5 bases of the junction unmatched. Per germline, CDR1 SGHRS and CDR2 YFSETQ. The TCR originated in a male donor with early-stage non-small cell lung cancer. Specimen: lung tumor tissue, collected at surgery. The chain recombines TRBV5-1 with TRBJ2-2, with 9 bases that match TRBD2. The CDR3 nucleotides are TGCGCCAGCAGCTTCAGCGGGGGGCGCGACACCGGGGAGCTGTTTTTT. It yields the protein CASSFSGGRDTGELFF.